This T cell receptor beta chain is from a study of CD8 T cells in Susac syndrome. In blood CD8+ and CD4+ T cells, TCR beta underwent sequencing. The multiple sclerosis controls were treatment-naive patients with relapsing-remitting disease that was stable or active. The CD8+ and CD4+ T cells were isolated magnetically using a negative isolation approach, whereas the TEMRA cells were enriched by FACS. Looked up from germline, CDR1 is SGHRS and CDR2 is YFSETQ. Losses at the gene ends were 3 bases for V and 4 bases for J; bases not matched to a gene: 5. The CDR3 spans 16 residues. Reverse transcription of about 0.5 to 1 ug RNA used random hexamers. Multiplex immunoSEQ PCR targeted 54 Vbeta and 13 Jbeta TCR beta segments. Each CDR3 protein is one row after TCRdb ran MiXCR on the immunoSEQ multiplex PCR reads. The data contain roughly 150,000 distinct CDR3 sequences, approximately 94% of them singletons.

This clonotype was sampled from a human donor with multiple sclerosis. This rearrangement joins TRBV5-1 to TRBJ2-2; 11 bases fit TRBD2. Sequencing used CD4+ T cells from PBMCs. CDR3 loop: CASSWGLAVGTGELFF. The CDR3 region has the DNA TGCGCCAGCAGCTGGGGACTAGCGGTGGGCACCGGGGAGCTGTTTTTT.